This TCR beta chain was recorded in a study of T cells after yellow fever vaccination (dated by TCRdb to 2018 to 2020). About the study as a whole: The SMART-Seq v4 Ultra Low Input RNA kit was used to prepare libraries from fractions with low cell numbers. Two healthy male donors made up the cohort, one aged 18 to 29 years and the other aged 30 to 40 years. To follow T-cell clones before and after primary and booster YFV17D yellow fever vaccination, bulk TCR alpha and beta repertoires were sequenced over time. Blood was drawn at multiple timepoints before and after primary and secondary immunization, with bulk PBMC replicates and cell subsets isolated.

In the paper's terms, the treatment or condition label means: live attenuated yellow fever vaccine strain. A standard Ficoll-Paque protocol was used to isolate PBMCs from peripheral blood. CD4 and CD8 T-cell fractions were isolated with Dynabeads CD4 and CD8 positive selection kits. TriZol was used to extract RNA from bulk PBMCs, from CD4 and CD8 fractions, and from dextramer-positive and dextramer-negative fractions. The CDR3 starts with the cysteine, ends with the phenylalanine, and has 14 residues. Only the CDR3 DNA is retained, 42 bases long and in frame from the first base. CDR1 and CDR2, per the germline V gene (reference sequence), are DFQATT and SNEGSKA. The V and J ends are trimmed by 1 base and 6 bases, leaving 13 bases between them. Broad study findings and their caveats: The secondary T-cell response was weaker than the primary response but faster, peaking on day 5 instead of day 15. After the booster, most of the clones that had expanded following primary vaccination were detected again (almost 98% of CD4 and around 87% of CD8), which suggests that memory was broadly maintained. A small share of clonotypes was detected in both CD4 and CD8 compartments, with the overlap likely arising from convergent recombination. Because only two donors were included in the study, the extent to which the findings can be generalized is limited. Because abundant contaminating clonotypes from the bulk population could be contained in FACS-sorted repertoires, computational filtering was required.

TCRdb shows the sequencer as Illumina NovaSeq 6000. TCR cDNA was synthesized by 5'RACE template switching, through which a universal primer site and unique molecular identifiers were introduced. Priming of cDNA synthesis was performed from both the TCR alpha and TCR beta constant segments. Library amplification involved two PCR steps, and the second step added sample barcodes and sequencing adapters. Libraries were sequenced on Illumina HiSeq 2500 (2x100 bp) or NovaSeq (2x150 bp). The original pipeline was this. MIGEC handled demultiplexing of reads and collapsing into UMI consensus sequences, while MiXCR performed V(D)J alignment. Clonotypes responding to the vaccine were identified with edgeR on replicate PBMC samples, with the criteria of FDR below 0.01 and a log2 fold change above 5 up to day 15. Bulk clonotypes were assigned CD4 or CD8 identity according to which sequenced CD4 or CD8 repertoire held them at higher abundance. TCRdb trimmed public reads at Q25 via fastp, called clones via MiXCR and kept in-frame beta chains. All rows with the same CDR3 protein become a single entry with the most common DNA and genes. The V and J calls shown here were made by TCRdb, not taken from the authors' results. Present in this sample are hundreds of thousands of distinct CDR3 sequences, around 9.3% of which were seen just once. The ten top clones hold 3% to 4% of the sample.

Notes on this clonotype: Its antigen is currently not known. No base-level quality is on record; no much larger clone is a single base apart.

The TCR sequence derives from a man in his late teens or twenties who received the YFV17D yellow fever vaccine. The V gene is TRBV20-1 and the J gene is TRBJ2-1; possibly the D gene is TRBD1, per 5 matching bases. The material sequenced was CD4+ T cells sorted from PBMCs, taken 5 days after the yellow fever booster vaccination. The bases are TGCAGTGCTAGAGCCGACAGACGAGGCAATGAGCAGTTCTTC. It encodes CSARADRRGNEQFF.